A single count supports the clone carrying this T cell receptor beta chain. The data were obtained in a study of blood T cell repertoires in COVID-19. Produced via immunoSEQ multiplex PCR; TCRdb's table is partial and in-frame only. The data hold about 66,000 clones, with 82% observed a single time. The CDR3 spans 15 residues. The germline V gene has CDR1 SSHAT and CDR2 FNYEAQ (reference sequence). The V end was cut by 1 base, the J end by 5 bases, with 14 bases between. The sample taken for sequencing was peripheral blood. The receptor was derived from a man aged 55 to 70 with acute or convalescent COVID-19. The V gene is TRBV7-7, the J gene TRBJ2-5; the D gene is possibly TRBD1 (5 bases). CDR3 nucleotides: TGTGCCAGCAGCTTAGGAGCGACAGCTCGGGAGACCCAGTACTTC. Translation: CASSLGATARETQYF. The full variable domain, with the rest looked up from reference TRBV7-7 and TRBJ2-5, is GAGVSQSPRYKVTKRGQDVTLRCDPISSHATLYWYQQALGQGPEFLTYFNYEAQPDKSGLPSDRFSAERPEGSISTLTIQRTEQRDSAMYRCASSLGATARETQYFGPGTRLLVL.